Listed here are 26 T cell receptor beta chains from one sample, sequenced in a study of T cells after yellow fever vaccination. MiXCR, run by TCRdb on the 5' RACE reads, gives a single entry per CDR3 protein. The table has about 130,000 distinct CDR3 sequences, roughly 9% seen once. The material was CD8+ T cells sorted from PBMCs, obtained on the day of the yellow fever booster vaccination. The receptor source for this set is a man between 18 and 35 years old who received the YFV17D yellow fever vaccine.

This clonotype was counted between two and nine times. The chain has TRBV6-2 or TRBV6-3 and TRBJ1-1; D call uncertain. Germline V gene data show CDR1 as MNHEY and CDR2 as SVGEGT. V dropped 5 bases and J dropped 6 bases, with 37 bases sitting between them. The length of the CDR3 is 21 residues. CDR3 in amino acids: CASSTARAGVRKRLVGAEAFF. The CDR3 DNA reads as TGTGCCAGCAGTACGGCCCGAGCCGGGGTACGAAAACGGCTCGTGGGAGCTGAAGCTTTCTTT.

This clonotype has ten or more counts. The chain recombines TRBV4-1 with TRBJ1-5; 7 nucleotides match TRBD1. CDR1 and CDR2 (germline): MGHRA, YSYEKL. Germline trimming cut 5 bases from V and 1 base from J; bases unmatched to any gene: 5. The CDR3 length is 15 residues. The CDR3 loop is CASSARDRSNQPQHF. For the CDR3, the DNA is TGCGCCAGCAGCGCCCGGGACAGAAGCAATCAGCCCCAGCATTTT.

This clonotype was recorded a few times. The chain is built from TRBV2 and TRBJ2-5; 9 nucleotides agree with TRBD1. CDR1 SNHLY and CDR2 FYNNEI come from the germline V gene. The CDR3 contains 18 residues. J was trimmed by 1 base and V by 0 bases; bases with no gene match: 9. CDR3 DNA: TGTGCCAGCAGTGAAGCGCTTCGGACAGGGGACCCCCAAGAGACCCAGTACTTC. Its translation is CASSEALRTGDPQETQYF.

This clonotype was seen many times. The chain recombines TRBV7-9 with TRBJ2-1; TRBD2 might be the D (5 bases). Trimming shortened V by 4 bases and J by 12 bases, and 19 bases separated the two germline ends. The CDR3 runs 14 residues. Germline-derived CDR1 and CDR2 are SEHNR and FQNEAQ (reference sequence). The CDR3 loop reads CASSSAPRASGQFF. CDR3 DNA sequence: TGTGCCAGCAGCTCCGCACCCCGAGCAAGCGGGCAGTTCTTC.

The gene calls are TRBV12-3 or TRBV12-4 and TRBJ2-2; D might be TRBD1 (5 bases). Trimming cost V 7 bases and J 5 bases, with 17 bases left between them. The CDR3 consists of 15 residues. CDR3 sequence: CASTGYRGRTGELFF. The CDR3 nucleotides are TGTGCCAGCACTGGGTATAGGGGAAGAACCGGGGAGCTGTTTTTT.

This clonotype came up many times. The chain has TRBV7-6 and TRBJ2-7; D possibly corresponds to TRBD2 (6 bases). This CDR3 has 16 amino acids. CDR1 is SGHVS, CDR2 FNYEAQ, per germline. Trimming took 5 bases from V and 6 from J, leaving 23 bases between them. CDR3 nucleotide sequence: TGTGCCAGCAGCCCTCGGGGGACCGCTCTACTACTCGAGCAGTACTTC. It specifies CASSPRGTALLLEQYF.

There are many counts of this clonotype. The V and J genes are TRBV5-1 and TRBJ2-2; TRBD1 aligns across 9 bases. V shed 4 bases, J shed 5 bases, and the junction held 9 bases outside the gene matches. Germline loops: CDR1 SGHRS, CDR2 YFSETQ. This CDR3 has 16 amino acids. CDR3 nucleotides: TGCGCCAGCAGCCTATGGGGGACAGGGAGAACCGGGGAGCTGTTTTTT. It codes for CASSLWGTGRTGELFF.

This clonotype has at least ten counts. This chain connects TRBV25-1 to TRBJ2-7; TRBD1 agrees at 7 bases. Germline trimming cut 8 bases from V and 0 bases from J; bases unmatched to any gene: 4. The CDR3 is 13 amino acids. Germline CDR1 and CDR2: MGHDK and SYGVNS. The CDR3 sequence is CASSGTVSYEQYV. The CDR3 region has the DNA TGTGCCAGCTCTGGGACAGTCTCCTACGAGCAGTACGTC.

The chain recombines TRBV5-1 with TRBJ2-5, with 15 nucleotides matching TRBD2. Germline CDR1 and CDR2: SGHRS and YFSETQ. The length of the CDR3 is 16 residues. J was trimmed by 5 bases and V by 4 bases; bases with no gene match: 6. CDR3 coding DNA: TGCGCCAGCAGCCCCTGGACTAGCGGGGGGGATGAGACCCAGTACTTC. Its protein product is CASSPWTSGGDETQYF.

This clonotype showed up just a few times. The chain has TRBV5-6 and TRBJ2-1; no clear D gene. The germline gives CDR1 SGHDT, CDR2 YYEEEE. CDR3 length: 13 residues. V was pared by 4 bases and J by 2 bases, with 7 bases between. The CDR3 spells CASSIPPYNEQFF. Here the CDR3 DNA reads TGTGCCAGCAGCATCCCGCCCTACAATGAGCAGTTCTTC.

This clonotype was detected only a few times. The gene calls are TRBV10-2 and TRBJ2-4; no clear D. Trimming removed 4 bases from V and 4 bases from J, with 8 bases in between. Germline assignment: CDR1 WSHSY and CDR2 SAAADI. The CDR3 runs to 13 residues. The CDR3 protein is CASSGDWKNIQYF. CDR3 DNA sequence: TGCGCCAGCAGTGGCGACTGGAAAAACATTCAGTACTTC.

This chain joins TRBV5-5 and TRBJ2-7, with unresolved D. This CDR3 has 14 residues. Germline V gene data show CDR1 as SGHKS and CDR2 as YYEKEE (reference sequence). V lost 4 bases and J 6 bases, leaving 17 bases between the germline ends. The CDR3: CASSPTQVSAEQYV. The CDR3 DNA is TGTGCCAGCAGCCCCACCCAGGTCTCGGCCGAGCAGTACGTC.

This clonotype occurred a few times. The chain recombines TRBV4-1 with TRBJ2-3, with D unclear. In germline, CDR1 is MGHRA, CDR2 YSYEKL. There are 13 residues in the CDR3. V lost 1 base and J lost 6, with 8 bases in between. Here the CDR3 DNA reads TGCGCCAGCAGCCAAGTTCACTTGGATACGCAGTATTTT. This codes for CASSQVHLDTQYF.

This clonotype appeared a few times. The CDR3 bases are TGCGCCAGCAGATTTAGCGGGGGCGTTACAGATACGCAGTATTTT. Its translation is CASRFSGGVTDTQYF. V and J are TRBV5-1 and TRBJ2-3, with TRBD2 identical over 9 bases. Unmatched junction bases numbered 7, after V lost 5 bases and J lost 3 bases. The CDR3 runs to 15 residues. Germline-derived CDR1 and CDR2 are SGHRS and YFSETQ.

This clonotype came up a few times. The chain recombines TRBV6-4 with TRBJ2-1; no clear D. This CDR3 has 14 amino acids. The germline V gene has CDR1 MRHNA and CDR2 SNTAGT. With 4 bases removed from V and 3 bases from J, the gap between germline ends came to 10 bases. In DNA form, the CDR3 reads TGTGCCAGCAGTGTCAGCTCCAGCTACAATGAGCAGTTCTTC. Protein: CASSVSSSYNEQFF.

The rearrangement links TRBV30 to TRBJ2-7; no firm D call. Germline-derived CDR1 and CDR2 are GTSNPN and SVGIG (reference sequence). Trimming took off 1 base at V and 0 bases at J, with 10 bases between the two ends. CDR3 length: 14 residues. CDR3 nucleotides: TGTGCCTGGAGTGGACTTCAGAGCTCCTACGAGCAGTACTTC. Translating gives CAWSGLQSSYEQYF.

This clonotype showed up just a few times. In nucleotides, the CDR3 is TGTGCCAGCAGTTATACGGGGGGCGCGGTTGAAGCTTTCTTT. Amino acid sequence: CASSYTGGAVEAFF. The rearrangement links TRBV6-2 or TRBV6-3 to TRBJ1-1, with a tentative D call TRBD1 (6 bases). This CDR3 spans 14 amino acids. The V and J ends lost 3 bases and 7 bases respectively, with 15 bases between them. Germline V lookup: CDR1 MNHEY, CDR2 SVGEGT.

The sample holds a few counts of this clonotype. The chain links TRBV12-3 or TRBV12-4 to TRBJ2-2; perhaps TRBD1 as D (6 bases). Trimming took 3 bases from V and 6 from J, leaving 14 bases between them. The CDR3 totals 15 residues. CDR3 bases: TGTGCCAGCAGTTTGGGGCAGGGGACCCCCGGGGAGCTGTTTTTT. It is translated as CASSLGQGTPGELFF.

This clonotype was seen many times. This chain uses TRBV5-1 with TRBJ2-3; maybe TRBD1 (5 bases). Germline lookup yields CDR1 SGHRS and CDR2 YFSETQ. This CDR3 contains 15 residues. V was shortened by 5 bases and J by 8 bases, with 21 bases between the two germline ends. The CDR3 region is CASRAQGTGFRTQYF. CDR3 bases: TGCGCCAGCAGGGCCCAGGGTACGGGCTTCCGTACGCAGTATTTT.

This clonotype was counted between two and nine times. The gene calls are TRBV4-1 and TRBJ2-5, with D perhaps TRBD1 (6 bases). CDR3 length: 15 residues. CDR1 MGHRA and CDR2 YSYEKL come from the germline V gene. Deletions cut 1 base from V and 3 bases from J, with 12 bases between. The CDR3 nucleotides are TGCGCCAGCAGCCAAGCCGGCAGGGGCGAAGAGACCCAGTACTTC. This encodes CASSQAGRGEETQYF.

V gene TRBV30 combines with J gene TRBJ1-1, with a weak D call TRBD1 (5 bases). The CDR3 loop spans 13 amino acids. The V gene's germline CDR1 is GTSNPN and CDR2 SVGIG (reference sequence). V lost 5 bases to trimming and J lost 1 base, with 11 bases between them. CDR3 in amino acids: CAWGSGQNTEAFF. CDR3 coding DNA: TGTGCCTGGGGAAGCGGACAGAACACTGAAGCTTTCTTT.

This clonotype came up many times. The rearrangement links TRBV10-3 to TRBJ2-1; a possible D gene is TRBD1 (6 bases). CDR1 and CDR2 from the germline V gene are ENHRY and SYGVKD. V lost 5 bases to trimming and J lost 7 bases, with 15 bases between them. This CDR3 contains 14 residues. CDR3 sequence (DNA): TGTGCCATCAGTACCGGACAGCTAACAAATGAGCAGTTCTTC. It translates to CAISTGQLTNEQFF.

This clonotype was seen a few times. The CDR3 sequence is CASSYGRGSNYGYTF. CDR3 coding DNA: TGTGCCAGCAGTTACGGGAGGGGATCAAACTATGGCTACACCTTC. The rearrangement joins TRBV6-5 to TRBJ1-2, with D maybe TRBD1 (5 bases). Per germline, CDR1 MNHEY and CDR2 SVGAGI. The CDR3 has 15 amino acids. Trimming cost V 2 bases and J 2 bases, with 12 bases left between them.

The V gene is TRBV19, the J gene TRBJ1-2; D unresolved. This CDR3 has 10 residues. Germline assignment: CDR1 LNHDA and CDR2 SQIVND (reference sequence). V lost 9 bases and J 3 bases, leaving 5 bases between the germline ends. The CDR3 region is CASTDYGYTF. CDR3 DNA: TGTGCCAGCACAGACTATGGCTACACCTTC. Using reference TRBV19 and TRBJ1-2 for the parts outside the CDR3, the full variable domain is DGGITQSPKYLFRKEGQNVTLSCEQNLNHDAMYWYRQDPGQGLRLIYYSQIVNDFQKGDIAEGYSVSREKKESFPLTVTSAQKNPTAFYLCASTDYGYTFGSGTRLTVV.

The chain uses TRBV6-5 and TRBJ2-5; D unclear. V lost 6 bases to trimming and J lost 5 bases, with 19 bases between them. Germline V gene sequence: CDR1 MNHEY, CDR2 SVGAGI. The CDR3 runs 15 residues. The CDR3 loop is CASSPAGGPGETQYF. The CDR3 nucleotides read TGTGCCAGCAGCCCGGCAGGCGGTCCAGGCGAGACCCAGTACTTC.

This rearrangement joins TRBV12-3 or TRBV12-4 to TRBJ1-3, with D perhaps matching TRBD1 (5 bases). This CDR3 has 16 amino acids. Trimming pared 7 bases from V and 0 bases from J, leaving 16 bases between. The CDR3 loop is CASTSDTGASGNTIYF. The CDR3 nucleotides are TGTGCCAGCACCTCCGACACCGGGGCCTCTGGAAACACCATATATTTT.